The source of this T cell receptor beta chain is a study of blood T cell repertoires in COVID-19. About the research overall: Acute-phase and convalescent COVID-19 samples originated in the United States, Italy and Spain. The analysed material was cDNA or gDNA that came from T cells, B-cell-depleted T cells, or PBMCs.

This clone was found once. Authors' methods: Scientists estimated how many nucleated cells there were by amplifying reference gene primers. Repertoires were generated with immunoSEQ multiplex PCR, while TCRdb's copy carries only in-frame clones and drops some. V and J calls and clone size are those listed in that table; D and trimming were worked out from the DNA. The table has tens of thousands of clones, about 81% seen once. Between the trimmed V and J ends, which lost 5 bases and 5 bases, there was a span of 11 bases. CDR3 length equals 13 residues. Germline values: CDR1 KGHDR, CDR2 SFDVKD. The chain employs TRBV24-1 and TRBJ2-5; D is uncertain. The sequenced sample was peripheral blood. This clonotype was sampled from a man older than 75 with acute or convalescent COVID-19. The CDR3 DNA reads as TGTGCCACCAGTGGACTTAGTGGGGAGACCCAGTACTTC. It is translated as CATSGLSGETQYF.